Listed below are T cell receptor beta chains from one sample, sequenced in a study of glioma-infiltrating T cells after dendritic cell vaccination. The assay was immunoSEQ multiplex PCR, and TCRdb's table has in-frame clones only and misses some. In the table there are under 100,000 clones, more than 70% of which are singletons. Sequencing was performed on blood, taken before dendritic cell vaccination. The receptor source for this set is a human donor with glioblastoma. The CDR3 runs from the conserved cysteine through the conserved F or W. A D gene is named only where the DNA matches it firmly. Size is stated for part of the rows, as once, few or many counts, or as a class when the clone is expanded.

>.|14|TRBV10-3|TRBJ2-1|.
TGTGCCATCAGGGGTCCTAGCTCCTACAATGAGCAGTTCTTC
CAIRGPSSYNEQFF
>TRBD1|16|TRBV4-1|TRBJ1-4|once
TGCGCCAGCAGCCAAGCACTACAGGGGAGAACTGAAAAACTGTTTTTT
CASSQALQGRTEKLFF
>TRBD2|15|TRBV6-1|TRBJ2-1|.
TGTGCCAGCGCATTTGGGGGACTAGGTTACAATGAGCAGTTCTTC
CASAFGGLGYNEQFF
>TRBD1|16|TRBV19|TRBJ1-2|.
TGTGCCAGTACCCCGTCGGGACAGGGGCCTCGGGATGGCTACACCTTC
CASTPSGQGPRDGYTF
>.|15|TRBV7-3|TRBJ1-3|.
TGTGCCAGCAGCCCGGGACTGAACTCTGGAAACACCATATATTTT
CASSPGLNSGNTIYF
>TRBD1|13|TRBV11-2|TRBJ1-2|few
TGTGCCAGCAGCTTGGCAGGGGGTCTTGGCTACACCTTC
CASSLAGGLGYTF
>TRBD1|15|TRBV9|TRBJ1-5|.
TGTGCCAGCAGCCAACAGGGGGATAGCAATCAGCCCCAGCATTTT
CASSQQGDSNQPQHF
>.|15|TRBV5-1|TRBJ2-3|.
TGCGCCAGCAGCCAAAGTGAAGGAGTGGGAGATACGCAGTATTTT
CASSQSEGVGDTQYF
>.|16|TRBV6-5|TRBJ2-7|.
TGTGCCAGCAGTTACCCGCGGCAGGGAAGGACCTACGAGCAGTACTTC
CASSYPRQGRTYEQYF
>.|12|TRBV7-2|TRBJ2-1|.
TGTGCCAGCAGCTTAGACGCGGGATCCCAGTTCTTC
CASSLDAGSQFF
>TRBD2|15|TRBV5-1|TRBJ2-7|.
TGCGCCAGCAGCTTGGCCGGGACTAGGTGGGACGAGCAGTACTTC
CASSLAGTRWDEQYF
>TRBD1|16|TRBV5-1|TRBJ2-7|.
TGCGCCAGCCAAGCTAGCAGCGGACAGGGGTTCGAAGAGCAGTACTTC
CASQASSGQGFEEQYF
>.|13|TRBV19|TRBJ2-7|.
TGTGCCAGTAGTACCGGACTCAGGGGAGAGCAGTACTTC
CASSTGLRGEQYF
>TRBD1|15|TRBV7-9|TRBJ1-5|.
TGTGCCAGCAGCCTCTCGACAGGGACAAGTCAGCCCCAGCATTTT
CASSLSTGTSQPQHF
>TRBD1|15|TRBV27|TRBJ2-7|.
TGTGCCAGCAGTTCACCGGGACAGAACAACTACGAGCAGTACTTC
CASSSPGQNNYEQYF
>TRBD2|18|TRBV2|TRBJ2-1|.
TGTGCCAGCAGGCCGGGACTAGCGGGGCCCAGCTCCTACAATGAGCAGTTCTTC
CASRPGLAGPSSYNEQFF
>TRBD2|18|TRBV5-1|TRBJ2-1|once
TGCGCCAGCAGCTTGGACCCCTCCGGGACTAGCGGAGACAATGAGCAGTTCTTC
CASSLDPSGTSGDNEQFF
>TRBD2|16|TRBV11-3|TRBJ2-2|.
TGTGCCAGCAGCAAAACTAGCGGGAGACAATCCGGGGAGCTGTTTTTT
CASSKTSGRQSGELFF
>TRBD1|16|TRBV18|TRBJ1-2|.
TGTGCCAGCTCACGCTCCCGGGACAGGTCTAACTATGGCTACACCTTC
CASSRSRDRSNYGYTF
>TRBD1|16|TRBV6-5|TRBJ1-5|.
TGTGCCAGCAGTTACGAAGGACAGGTTAGCAATCAGCCCCAGCATTTT
CASSYEGQVSNQPQHF
>TRBD2|15|TRBV4-1|TRBJ2-1|.
TGCGCCAGCAGCCGCAGAACCGGGACTAACAATGAGCAGTTCTTC
CASSRRTGTNNEQFF
>.|18|TRBV5-1|TRBJ1-6|.
TGCGCCAGCAGCTTTGCGGATTGGGGGCAGTACCGTAATTCACCCCTCCACTTT
CASSFADWGQYRNSPLHF
>TRBD1|14|TRBV4-3|TRBJ1-4|.
TGCGCCAGCAGCCTTATAGGGGGCAATGAAAAACTGTTTTTT
CASSLIGGNEKLFF
>TRBD2|13|TRBV10-3|TRBJ2-7|.
TGTGCCATCAGCAGTAGCGGGACTGTCGAGCAGTACTTC
CAISSSGTVEQYF
>.|15|TRBV5-1|TRBJ2-7|.
TGCGCCAGCAGCCCCGCCGTGCAGGGGGACTGGGAGCAGTACTTC
CASSPAVQGDWEQYF
>TRBD1|17|TRBV5-1|TRBJ2-7|.
TGCGCCAGCAGCTTAGCCCCCCCAGGGACAGGGGCCTACGAGCAGTACTTC
CASSLAPPGTGAYEQYF
>.|13|TRBV9|TRBJ1-1|.
TGTGCCAGCAGCGTAGCGACTGGCCCTCGAGCTTTCTTT
CASSVATGPRAFF
>TRBD1|14|TRBV19|TRBJ1-1|.
TGTGCCAGTATCTCCGACAGGGATAACACTGAAGCTTTCTTT
CASISDRDNTEAFF
>.|15|TRBV9|TRBJ2-1|.
TGTGCCAGCAGCGCCTCTAGCGCCACATCTGATGAGCAGTTCTTC
CASSASSATSDEQFF
>.|14|TRBV4-2|TRBJ1-3|few
TGTGCCAGCAGCCAAGAAGTAAAGGAGCGCCCCATATATTTT
CASSQEVKERPIYF
>.|14|TRBV12-5|TRBJ2-3|.
TGTGCTAGTGGTTTAGCGACGATAGGAGGTACGCAGTATTTT
CASGLATIGGTQYF
>.|17|TRBV5-6|TRBJ2-5|.
TGTGCCAGCAGCTTCGGGGACAATGGTGGGCTCAAAGAGACCCAGTACTTC
CASSFGDNGGLKETQYF
>.|14|TRBV6-5|TRBJ2-1|once
TGTGCCAGCGGTCTGGGGGCGGCCTACAATGAGCAGTTCTTC
CASGLGAAYNEQFF
>.|13|TRBV6-1|TRBJ2-1|.
TGTGCCAGCAGTGAGGGACTTTACAATGAGCAGTTCTTC
CASSEGLYNEQFF
>TRBD2|14|TRBV2|TRBJ2-3|.
TGTGCCAGCATCCCGGGACTAGCGTTCGATACGCAGTATTTT
CASIPGLAFDTQYF
>TRBD1|15|TRBV5-1|TRBJ2-3|.
TGCGCCAGCAGCGGGGGACAGGCCTACACAGATACGCAGTATTTT
CASSGGQAYTDTQYF
>.|16|TRBV7-8|TRBJ2-3|.
TGTGCCAGCAGCCCAAGACAGCTTACTTTCACAGATACGCAGTATTTT
CASSPRQLTFTDTQYF
>TRBD1|16|TRBV2|TRBJ1-2|.
TGTGCCAGCAGGGATCCCGGGACAGCAGAGCAAGCGTGCTACACCTTC
CASRDPGTAEQACYTF
>TRBD2|18|TRBV28|TRBJ2-5|.
TGTGCCAGCAGTCCCACGGCTAGCGGGATCGGAGACCAAGAGACCCAGTACTTC
CASSPTASGIGDQETQYF
>TRBD1|14|TRBV5-1|TRBJ1-4|.
TGCGCCAGCAGCTCAATGACAGGGGAGGAAAAACTGTTTTTT
CASSSMTGEEKLFF
>.|15|TRBV5-1|TRBJ2-7|.
TGCGCCAGCAGTCTCCTTAATGGACTAAGCTACGAGCAGTACTTC
CASSLLNGLSYEQYF
>TRBD2|19|TRBV5-1|TRBJ2-1|.
TGCGCCAGCAGCCCGGGACTAGCGGGGGGTAGTGGGACTTACAATGAGCAGTTCTTC
CASSPGLAGGSGTYNEQFF
>TRBD2|15|TRBV19|TRBJ2-7|.
TGTGCCAGTAGTATTTATAGCGGGTCCTCCTACGAGCAGTACTTC
CASSIYSGSSYEQYF
>.|14|TRBV4-1|TRBJ2-1|once
TGCGCCAGCAGCCAAGAGGGGCCCTACAATGAGCAGTTCTTC
CASSQEGPYNEQFF